The 16 T cell receptor beta chains listed next were all sequenced from one sample in a study of CD8+ T cells in alopecia areata. Extracted RNA was reverse transcribed into cDNA, the sequencing template. Here immunoSEQ multiplex PCR was the method, and the copy in TCRdb shows in-frame clones only, minus some. The sample includes roughly 200,000 clones, 50% to 60% of them seen just once. The treatment here: oral pan-JAK inhibitor, 5-10 mg twice daily. The sample was CD4+ T cells sorted from blood, taken at week 4, from a patient treated with tofacitinib. These receptors all stem from a human donor with alopecia areata.

This clone was detected only a few times. CDR3 amino acids: CASIVLGARQFF. In DNA, the CDR3 is TGCGCCAGCATCGTCTTGGGGGCGAGGCAGTTCTTC. The V and J genes are TRBV23-1 and TRBJ2-1; possible D gene TRBD1, 6 bases. TRBV23-1 is classed as an ORF, of uncertain function. V lost 7 bases and J lost 12, with 16 bases in between. The CDR3 runs 12 residues.

The V call is TRBV2, the J call TRBJ1-2; D is possibly TRBD1 (5 bases). Trimming cost V 3 bases and J 5 bases, with 16 bases left between them. CDR3 size: 15 residues. Germline V gene lookup returns CDR1 SNHLY and CDR2 FYNNEI. CDR3 DNA: TGTGCCAGCAGTGAGCCACGACAGCCGCATTATGGCTACACCTTC. It encodes CASSEPRQPHYGYTF.

The V call is TRBV4-1, the J call TRBJ2-2; TRBD2 agrees at 7 bases. This CDR3 comprises 16 residues. Germline V gene data show CDR1 as MGHRA and CDR2 as YSYEKL. The V gene end was trimmed by 2 bases and the J gene end by 3 bases; junction bases not matched to a gene: 6. The CDR3, as DNA: TGCGCCAGCAGCCAATGGCGGGGGATCGACACCGGGGAGCTGTTTTTT. It encodes CASSQWRGIDTGELFF.

The rearrangement uses TRBV30 and TRBJ2-2; no reliable D call. This CDR3 has 12 amino acids. V was shortened by 4 bases and J by 6 bases, with 9 bases between the two germline ends. From germline, CDR1 is GTSNPN and CDR2 SVGIG (reference sequence). The CDR3 is CAWTPGPGELFF. For the CDR3, the DNA is TGTGCCTGGACTCCGGGTCCCGGGGAGCTGTTTTTT.

This clone was detected a few times. The chain carries TRBV25-1 and TRBJ2-2; D may be TRBD1 (5 bases). The CDR3 sequence is 17 residues long. Trimming took 4 bases from V and 2 from J, leaving 17 bases between them. Germline CDR1 reads MGHDK; CDR2 reads SYGVNS. The CDR3 DNA reads as TGTGCCAGCAGTGGATCCTCCCTGGACATCAACACCGGGGAGCTGTTTTTT. It codes for CASSGSSLDINTGELFF.

The J gene is TRBJ2-7, the V gene TRBV4-2; possible D gene TRBD2, 6 bases. Trimming pared 4 bases from V and 2 bases from J, leaving 12 bases between. The V gene's germline CDR1 is LGHNA and CDR2 YNFKEQ. The CDR3 contains 14 residues. CDR3 nucleotide sequence: TGTGCCAGCAGCCGGGAGGAACCCACCTACGAGCAGTACTTC. Its protein product is CASSREEPTYEQYF.

The gene calls are TRBV18 and TRBJ1-1; D not certain. The CDR3 has 15 residues. The V end lost 3 bases, the J end lost 5 bases, and 16 bases lay between the germline ends. The germline gives CDR1 KGHSH, CDR2 LQKENI. In nucleotides, the CDR3 is TGTGCCAGCTCACCTACCGGCGCCCTGGAGACTGAAGCTTTCTTT. It translates to CASSPTGALETEAFF.

This rearrangement joins TRBV6-5 to TRBJ2-1, with D possibly TRBD1 on 5 matching bases. V was clipped by 7 bases and J by 6 bases, with 19 bases between them. Looked up from germline, CDR1 is MNHEY and CDR2 is SVGAGI. The CDR3 is made up of 15 amino acids. The CDR3 bases are TGTGCCAGCAAACCAACAGGTACGGGCGGCAATGAGCAGTTCTTC. It yields the protein CASKPTGTGGNEQFF.

This clone was counted many times. V and J are TRBV29-1 and TRBJ1-1; D unclear. Germline CDR1 is SQVTM and CDR2 is ANQGSEA. The ends were cut back, 5 bases at V and 0 bases at J, with 7 bases in the middle. This CDR3 region has 12 residues. The CDR3 DNA follows: TGCAGCGTTATTAGACTGAACACTGAAGCTTTCTTT. Amino acid sequence: CSVIRLNTEAFF.

The chain uses TRBV4-3 and TRBJ1-6; D is possibly TRBD1 (5 bases). Trimming pared 3 bases from V and 10 bases from J, leaving 22 bases between. The CDR3 is made up of 17 amino acids. Per germline, CDR1 LGHNA and CDR2 YSLEER. DNA of the CDR3: TGCGCCAGCAGCCAGAGTTCGGGGGGTCAAAGGGTCTCACCCCTCCACTTT. Its protein product is CASSQSSGGQRVSPLHF.

The chain carries TRBV5-4 and TRBJ1-6; tentative D call: TRBD1 (5 bases). The ends were cut back, 1 base at V and 8 bases at J, with 13 bases in the middle. CDR1 is SGHNT and CDR2 is YYREEE in the germline V gene (reference sequence). The CDR3 extends over 15 amino acids. The CDR3 loop reads CASSLRGRIDSPLHF. The CDR3 nucleotides are TGTGCCAGCAGCTTGAGGGGACGGATAGATTCACCCCTCCACTTT.

The chain is built from TRBV29-1 and TRBJ2-7, with a weak D call TRBD2 (5 bases). Germline-derived CDR1 and CDR2 are SQVTM and ANQGSEA. The CDR3 totals 12 residues. V lost 4 bases, J lost 4 bases, and 11 bases lay in between. CDR3 in amino acids: CSVVEEIYEQYF. CDR3 nucleotides: TGCAGCGTTGTGGAGGAGATATACGAGCAGTACTTC.

The chain joins TRBV9 to TRBJ2-5, with TRBD2 matching 7 bases. Per germline, CDR1 SGDLS and CDR2 YYNGEE. This CDR3 is built from 15 residues. Germline trimming cut 4 bases from V and 5 bases from J; bases unmatched to any gene: 11. The CDR3 nucleotides are TGTGCCAGCAGCCCCCCCGGGGGGTCCAAGGAGACCCAGTACTTC. Its protein is CASSPPGGSKETQYF.

The chain carries TRBV5-6 and TRBJ1-2; a weak D match, TRBD1 (5 bases). The germline gives CDR1 SGHDT, CDR2 YYEEEE. The V end was cut by 0 bases, the J end by 3 bases, with 6 bases between. The CDR3 has 13 amino acids. The CDR3 reads CASSLGQYYGYTF. The CDR3 nucleotides are TGTGCCAGCAGCTTGGGACAGTACTATGGCTACACCTTC.

The CDR3 sequence is CASRDEGQGEPYEQYF. In nucleotides, the CDR3 is TGTGCCAGCAGGGATGAAGGACAGGGGGAGCCCTACGAGCAGTACTTC. V and J are TRBV28 and TRBJ2-7, with 10 bases matching TRBD1. The CDR3 extends over 16 amino acids. The germline gives CDR1 MDHEN, CDR2 SYDVKM. V trimming: 6 bases; J trimming: 2 bases; junction bases outside the gene matches: 10.

The rearrangement links TRBV25-1 to TRBJ1-5, with unresolved D. The CDR3 sequence is 14 residues long. V lost 6 bases, J lost 3 bases, and 12 bases lay in between. CDR1 MGHDK and CDR2 SYGVNS come from the germline V gene. CDR3: CASREVGYNQPQHF. In nucleotides, the CDR3 is TGTGCCAGCAGGGAGGTGGGATACAATCAGCCCCAGCATTTT.